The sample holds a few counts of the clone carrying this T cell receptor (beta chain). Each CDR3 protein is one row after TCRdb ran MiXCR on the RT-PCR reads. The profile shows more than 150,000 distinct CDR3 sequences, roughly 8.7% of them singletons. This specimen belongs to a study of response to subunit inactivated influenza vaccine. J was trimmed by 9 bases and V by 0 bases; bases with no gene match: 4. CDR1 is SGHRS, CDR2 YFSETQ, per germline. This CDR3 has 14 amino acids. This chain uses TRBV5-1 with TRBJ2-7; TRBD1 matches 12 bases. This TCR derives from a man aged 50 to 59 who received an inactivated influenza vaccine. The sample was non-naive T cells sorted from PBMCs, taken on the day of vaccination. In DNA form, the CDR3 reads TGCGCCAGCAGCTTGGACGGGACAGGGGGCCCGCAGTACTTC. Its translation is CASSLDGTGGPQYF.